These 10 T cell receptor beta chains originate from one sample sequenced in a study of post-analysis software for immune sequencing data. Study outcomes and limitations: Patients carried roughly 5 TRBV segments more frequently than controls did, and TRBV5-6, TRBV5-1 and TRBV20-1 were among them.

Each TCR beta cDNA library carried unique molecular identifiers. TCRdb analysed the PCR reads with MiXCR anew, one entry per CDR3 protein. This table holds roughly 600,000 distinct CDR3 sequences, around 44% found once. Their recognized antigens are unknown. Specimen: blood. These receptors all come from a girl aged 10 to 17 with multiple sclerosis.

V is TRBV2 and J is TRBJ1-2; D is possibly TRBD1 (5 bases). The germline gives CDR1 SNHLY, CDR2 FYNNEI. Deletions cut 5 bases from V and 9 bases from J, with 16 bases between. The CDR3 contains 13 residues. This CDR3 is CASSRDASLRYTF. The DNA of the CDR3 is TGTGCCAGCAGTAGGGACGCTTCTCTCCGCTACACCTTC. The full variable domain, completed using reference TRBV2 and TRBJ1-2, is EPEVTQTPSHQVTQMGQEVILRCVPISNHLYFYWYRQILGQKVEFLVSFYNNEISEKSEIFDDQFSVERPDGSNFTLKIRSTKLEDSAMYFCASSRDASLRYTFGSGTRLTVV.

This clonotype has more than one count but fewer than ten. The V gene is TRBV7-8, the J gene TRBJ2-1; D might be TRBD1 (5 bases). Germline V gene data show CDR1 as SGHVS and CDR2 as FQNEAQ. The germline V and J ends were trimmed by 2 bases and 8 bases, with 13 bases remaining between them. The CDR3 sequence is 14 residues long. CDR3 region: CASSLRKGKYEQFF. CDR3 nucleotide sequence: TGTGCCAGCAGCTTACGTAAGGGGAAGTATGAGCAGTTCTTC.

This clonotype was seen just once. V is TRBV4-1 and J is TRBJ1-2; D is perhaps TRBD1 (5 bases). CDR3 length equals 14 residues. V was cut by 2 bases and J by 4 bases, with 11 bases left in between. Per the germline V gene, CDR1 is MGHRA and CDR2 is YSYEKL. In nucleotides, the CDR3 is TGCGCCAGCAGCCAAATGAGGGGCGCCTATGGCTACACCTTC. Translated, it gives CASSQMRGAYGYTF.

In this sample, this clonotype turned up a few times. The J gene is TRBJ2-3, the V gene TRBV5-1; D may be TRBD1 (6 bases). CDR1 is SGHRS and CDR2 is YFSETQ in the germline V gene. V shed 3 bases and J shed 0 bases, with 8 bases lying between them. The CDR3 consists of 14 residues. CDR3 bases: TGCGCCAGCAGCTCCGGACAGAGCACAGATACGCAGTATTTT. It is translated as CASSSGQSTDTQYF.

This chain uses TRBV10-3 with TRBJ1-1; the D gene is possibly TRBD1 (5 bases). Germline assignment: CDR1 ENHRY and CDR2 SYGVKD. The V gene lost 3 bases and the J gene lost 7 bases, with 15 bases spanning the gap. There are 14 residues in the CDR3. This CDR3 reads CAISDLGTDYEAFF. As DNA, the CDR3 is TGTGCCATCAGTGACCTGGGGACGGATTATGAAGCTTTCTTT.

The CDR3 DNA sequence: TGTGCCAGCAGCTTATTCGGTCAGGGGGCCGCAGATACGCAGTATTTT. This codes for CASSLFGQGAADTQYF. The gene calls are TRBV5-6 and TRBJ2-3; 8 nucleotides agree with TRBD1. Trimming removed 2 bases from V and 4 bases from J; junction bases left unmatched: 9. Germline assignment: CDR1 SGHDT and CDR2 YYEEEE. There are 16 residues in the CDR3. Based on the CDR3 plus reference TRBV5-6 and TRBJ2-3, the full variable domain is DAGVTQSPTHLIKTRGQQVTLRCSPKSGHDTVSWYQQALGQGPQFIFQYYEEEERQRGNFPDRFSGHQFPNYSSELNVNALLLGDSALYLCASSLFGQGAADTQYFGPGTRLTVL.

V is TRBV4-1 and J is TRBJ2-1; D is perhaps TRBD1 or TRBD2 (5 bases each). Per germline, CDR1 MGHRA and CDR2 YSYEKL. The CDR3 spans 14 residues. V shed 4 bases and J shed 6 bases, with 13 bases lying between them. The CDR3 bases are TGCGCCAGCAGCCGCCGGGGCTCCGGCAATGAGCAGTTCTTC. As protein: CASSRRGSGNEQFF.

The chain uses TRBV12-3 or TRBV12-4 and TRBJ2-7, with D unresolved. The CDR3 extends over 14 amino acids. Trimming pared 7 bases from V and 3 bases from J, leaving 16 bases between. The CDR3 bases are TGTGCCAGCACTACGATCTTGGGCAGCTACGAGCAGTACTTC. Translating it yields CASTTILGSYEQYF.

The J gene is TRBJ2-5, the V gene TRBV27, with D perhaps given as TRBD1 or TRBD2 (5 bases each). TRBJ2-7 explains the end of the DNA better; the J call may be wrong. The CDR3 totals 15 residues. Germline V gene lookup returns CDR1 MNHEY and CDR2 SMNVEV (reference sequence). CDR3 nucleotide sequence: TGTGCCAGCAACCCAACCCCGGGACGTGGCTTCGAGCAGTACTTC. Translated: CASNPTPGRGFEQYF.

The chain combines TRBV7-2 with TRBJ1-2; tentatively, D is TRBD1 (5 bases). This CDR3 has 13 amino acids. V lost 5 bases, J lost 6 bases, and 13 bases lay in between. The germline CDR1 and CDR2 sequences are SGHTA and FQGNSA. The CDR3 region has the DNA TGTGCCAGCAGCATTGGAAGGGGCCATGGCTACACCTTC. This encodes CASSIGRGHGYTF. Filled out from reference TRBV7-2 and TRBJ1-2, the complete variable domain reads GAGVSQSPSNKVTEKGKDVELRCDPISGHTALYWYRQSLGQGLEFLIYFQGNSAPDKSGLPSDRFSAERTGGSVSTLTIQRTQQEDSAVYLCASSIGRGHGYTFGSGTRLTVV.